These 8 T cell receptor beta chains share one sample of origin, sequenced in a study of identical twins. TCRdb re-analysed the 5' RACE reads in MiXCR, keeping a single row per CDR3 protein. The sample has approximately 530,000 distinct CDR3 sequences; about 20% are singletons. This sample was also put to use in a study of yellow fever vaccine responses in identical twins.

Input material: CD4+ T cells sorted from blood. These receptors originate from a woman aged 18-29 years in good health.

The chain joins TRBV5-5 to TRBJ1-6; a weak D match, TRBD1 (6 bases). Germline CDR1 reads SGHKS; CDR2 reads YYEKEE (reference sequence). This CDR3 is built from 14 residues. V lost 0 bases to trimming and J lost 9 bases, with 10 bases between them. Written as DNA, the CDR3 is TGTGCCAGCAGCTTGGACAGGGTAGTTTCACCCCTCCACTTT. Its translation is CASSLDRVVSPLHF.

The gene calls are TRBV10-3 and TRBJ2-7; perhaps TRBD2 as D (6 bases). The CDR3 runs to 13 residues. The V end was cut by 6 bases, the J end by 7 bases, with 16 bases between. The germline gives CDR1 ENHRY, CDR2 SYGVKD. CDR3 sequence: CAISEGPAGEQYV. The CDR3 region has the DNA TGTGCCATCAGCGAGGGGCCCGCGGGGGAGCAGTACGTC.

This chain connects TRBV7-2 to TRBJ2-3; 8 nucleotides align to TRBD1. From germline, CDR1 is SGHTA and CDR2 FQGNSA. The CDR3 consists of 15 residues. After removal of 5 bases from V and 1 base from J, the junction contained 5 bases not matched to a gene. The CDR3 loop reads CASSLQGGRTDTQYF. DNA of the CDR3: TGTGCCAGCAGCCTACAGGGGGGTCGCACAGATACGCAGTATTTT.

This clonotype was detected only a few times. The V gene is TRBV7-2, the J gene TRBJ1-2; 8 bases line up with TRBD1. CDR1 and CDR2 from the germline V gene are SGHTA and FQGNSA. The CDR3 has 14 amino acids. The J segment lost 3 bases and the V segment lost 5 bases, leaving 5 bases of the junction unmatched. The CDR3, as DNA: TGTGCCAGCAGCAAGGACAGGGCATACTATGGCTACACCTTC. Translation: CASSKDRAYYGYTF.

This rearrangement joins TRBV12-3 or TRBV12-4 to TRBJ2-3; 10 nucleotides align to TRBD2. Trimming removed 7 bases from V and 6 bases from J; junction bases left unmatched: 16. This CDR3 is 17 amino acids long. Here the CDR3 DNA reads TGTGCCAGCACTCACTCGGTAGCGGGGGGCCTCGGGGATACGCAGTATTTT. Amino acid sequence: CASTHSVAGGLGDTQYF.

The chain employs TRBV29-1 and TRBJ1-1, with 8 bases lining up with TRBD1. J gave up 3 bases and V 6 bases, and 21 bases lay outside the gene matches. CDR1 SQVTM and CDR2 ANQGSEA come from the germline V gene. CDR3 length equals 18 residues. The CDR3 protein is CSVGGRGRRILGDTEAFF. The DNA of the CDR3 is TGCAGCGTAGGTGGCAGGGGGCGTCGTATACTCGGGGACACTGAAGCTTTCTTT.

The V and J genes are TRBV12-3 or TRBV12-4 and TRBJ2-6; 10 bases match TRBD1. After removal of 5 bases from V and 0 bases from J, the junction contained 4 bases not matched to a gene. CDR3 length: 17 amino acids. The CDR3 spells CASSKGTGVSGANVLTF. In DNA, the CDR3 is TGTGCCAGCAGTAAGGGGACAGGGGTCTCTGGGGCCAACGTCCTGACTTTC.

This clonotype was counted only a few times. V and J are TRBV27 and TRBJ2-1; the D gene is possibly TRBD2 (6 bases). The CDR3 loop spans 13 amino acids. The V end was cut by 5 bases, the J end by 7 bases, with 12 bases between. CDR1 and CDR2 (germline): MNHEY, SMNVEV (reference sequence). The CDR3 protein is CASSRRVGNEQFF. In DNA form, the CDR3 reads TGTGCCAGCAGTCGGAGGGTCGGTAATGAGCAGTTCTTC.